These 3 T cell receptor beta chains were sequenced from one sample in a study of blood T cells in healthy people across ages. A sample-barcoded 5' primer and a J-beta primer mix were used in a second PCR of roughly 7 to 11 cycles. TCRdb ran MiXCR on the 5' RACE reads and lists one entry per CDR3 protein. This repertoire shows roughly 1,300,000 distinct CDR3 sequences, approximately 59% found once; its top ten account for over 5.5%. Sequencing used blood. The receptors were sampled from a man between 18 and 35 years old in good health.

The CDR3 sequence: CATSDFGGGLTEQYF. The DNA for the CDR3 is TGTGCCACCAGTGATTTTGGCGGGGGGCTGACCGAGCAGTACTTC. This sequence joins TRBV24-1 and TRBJ2-7; TRBD2 matches 8 bases. After removal of 1 base from V and 6 bases from J, the junction contained 7 bases not matched to a gene. The V gene's germline CDR1 is KGHDR and CDR2 SFDVKD. The CDR3 consists of 15 residues.

The V call is TRBV7-2, the J call TRBJ2-1; no clear D gene. Germline CDR1 reads SGHTA; CDR2 reads FQGNSA. CDR3 length equals 14 residues. V was shortened by 2 bases and J by 6 bases, with 11 bases between the two germline ends. CDR3 nucleotides: TGTGCCAGCAGCTTACCCAGAATGGCCAATGAGCAGTTCTTC. Translated: CASSLPRMANEQFF.

The chain joins TRBV27 to TRBJ2-7; 7 bases are a match to TRBD2. This CDR3 spans 13 amino acids. Per germline, CDR1 MNHEY and CDR2 SMNVEV (reference sequence). V gave up 7 bases and J gave up 2 bases; unmatched junction bases: 5. The CDR3: CASKGGGPYEQYF. CDR3 sequence (DNA): TGTGCCAGCAAGGGCGGGGGACCCTACGAGCAGTACTTC.